This TCR beta chain appears in the sequencing data of a study of blood T cell repertoires in COVID-19. The wider study: Acute and convalescent COVID-19 specimens originated in the United States, Italy and Spain.

This clone has at least ten counts. J gave up 6 bases and V 2 bases, and 5 bases lay outside the gene matches. CDR1 is SGHDT, CDR2 YYEEEE, per germline. This CDR3 spans 14 amino acids. During active infection, Seattle patients enrolled and were then monitored through disease. Repertoires were generated with immunoSEQ multiplex PCR, while TCRdb's copy carries only in-frame clones and drops some. The sample holds 150,000 to 190,000 clones, 85% seen once. The sample was peripheral blood. This rearrangement joins TRBV5-6 to TRBJ1-5, with 7 bases aligning to TRBD1. The receptor comes from an older woman with COVID-19, enrolled during active disease. This CDR3 reads CASSFGQATQPQHF. The CDR3 DNA follows: TGTGCCAGCAGCTTTGGACAGGCAACTCAGCCCCAGCATTTT.